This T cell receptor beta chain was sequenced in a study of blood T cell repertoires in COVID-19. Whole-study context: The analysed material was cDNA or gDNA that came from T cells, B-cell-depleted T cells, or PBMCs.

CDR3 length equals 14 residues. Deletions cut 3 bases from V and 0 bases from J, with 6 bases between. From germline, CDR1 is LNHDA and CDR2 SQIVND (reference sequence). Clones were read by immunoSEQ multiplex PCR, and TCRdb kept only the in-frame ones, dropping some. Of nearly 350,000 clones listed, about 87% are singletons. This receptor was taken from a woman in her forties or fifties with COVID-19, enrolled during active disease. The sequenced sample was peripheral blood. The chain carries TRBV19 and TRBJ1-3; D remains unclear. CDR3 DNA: TGTGCCAGTAGTATCATGAGCTCTGGAAACACCATATATTTT. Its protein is CASSIMSSGNTIYF.